In this sample, the clone carrying this T cell receptor beta chain turned up a few times. This record belongs to a study of shared clonotypes between healthy human individuals. Study information: Per-donor plates numbered three CD4 naive, three CD4 memory, two CD8 naive and one CD8 memory.

Assay used: immunoSEQ multiplex PCR; TCRdb lists only in-frame clones, some missing. The table records 90,000 to 130,000 clones, roughly two thirds of them present only once. The sample consisted of memory CD8+ T cells sorted from blood. The subset: CD45RO+ cells pooled with CCR7-negative TemRA cells. The TCR comes from a woman in her 30s in good health.

The CDR3 region is CASSLSSASSYNEQFF. DNA of the CDR3: TGCGCCAGCAGCTTGAGTTCGGCTAGCTCCTACAATGAGCAGTTCTTC. The chain joins TRBV5-1 to TRBJ2-1; D call uncertain. Trimming removed 1 base at V and 0 bases at J, with 11 bases between. Germline V gene data show CDR1 as SGHRS and CDR2 as YFSETQ. CDR3 size: 16 residues.